This T cell receptor (beta chain) was identified during a study of cytomegalovirus exposure and HLA in healthy donors. Whole-study results and caveats: In most subjects, TCR beta sequences reportedly gave accurate predictions of HLA-A and HLA-B alleles. In a later analysis, V- and J-gene trimming of beta chains associated with a DCLRE1C missense variant, replicated independently.

Remarks on this clone: What it binds is unknown.

The V gene's germline CDR1 is SEHNR and CDR2 FQNEAQ (reference sequence). This CDR3 is built from 17 residues. Trimming took 5 bases from V and 2 from J; bases not matched to a gene: 11. The study ran its PCR with 60 Vbeta and 13 Jbeta primers. Authors' processing steps: Later, 65 million to 85 million unique TCR beta chains were counted in an analysis, and 10 million to 12 million of them were shared. Assay: immunoSEQ multiplex PCR; the TCRdb copy retains only in-frame clones and omits some. The V and J calls and clone size come from that table; D and trimming were worked out from the DNA. The table has under 200,000 clones, about four fifths seen once.

The rearrangement links TRBV7-9 to TRBJ2-3, with 9 bases fitting TRBD2. This receptor was obtained from a male donor in good health and CMV-seropositive. The specimen was PBMCs. The CDR3 nucleotides are TGTGCCAGCAGCGATCGATCGCGGGAGGGCCCCACAGATACGCAGTATTTT. Translation: CASSDRSREGPTDTQYF.